The sequence of this T cell receptor beta chain was determined in a study of vaccination and CD4 T cells after COVID-19. This clonotype was counted once. Its antigen is not known. CD4+ T cells that had been cultured provided DNA sequenced with the Oncomine TCR Beta short-read assay. TCRdb reprocessed the PCR reads with MiXCR, giving one entry per CDR3 protein. Of 15,000 to 25,000 distinct CDR3 sequences listed, more than 50% are singletons. Treatment of the sample: roughly 10-day PBMC culture with coronavirus spike peptide pools or control peptides (ViraFEST assay). The TCR was taken from a human donor who had recovered from COVID-19. The sequencing sample was made of CD4+ T cells from blood, cultured in vitro.

As DNA, the CDR3 is TGTGCCAGCAGCCTCGAGCTGGGCCCCTACGAGCAGTACTTC. Protein product: CASSLELGPYEQYF. The gene calls are TRBV6-1 and TRBJ2-7; D is uncertain. Trimming removed 6 bases at V and 2 bases at J, with 14 bases between. The CDR3 is 14 amino acids. Germline lookup yields CDR1 MNHNS and CDR2 SASEGT.